This T cell receptor (beta chain) was obtained from a study of T-cell memory formation after mild COVID-19. General study results and limits: Second-wave clones peaking on day 37 lacked confirmed SARS-CoV-2 specificity. Later expanders leaned CD4+, whereas clones that contracted between day 15 and 85 were balanced CD4/CD8. The main location of contracting CD4+ clones was CM and EM, and that of contracting CD8+ clones was EMRA.

This clonotype showed up just a few times. The antigen remains unidentified. TCR alpha and TCR beta cDNA libraries carrying sample barcodes and UMIs were produced by 5'RACE using constant-segment primers. MiXCR was run by TCRdb on the 5' RACE reads, yielding one entry per CDR3 protein. The table shows 250,000 to 300,000 distinct CDR3 sequences, with 15% to 20% occurring only once. V lost 4 bases, J lost 0 bases, and 4 bases stayed unmatched. This CDR3 is built from 15 residues. The germline gives CDR1 SGHNT, CDR2 YYREEE (reference sequence). Sequencing was carried out using PBMCs or a T cell subset sorted from them (not recorded which). The TCR originated in a man aged 18 to 30 who had mild COVID-19 (a few samples of this study predate the infection). Cell type and time point are not known. The chain is built from TRBV5-4 and TRBJ2-1, with 7 bases fitting TRBD2. CDR3 nucleotide sequence: TGTGCCAGCAGCCAGACTAGCAGCTCCTACAATGAGCAGTTCTTC. Translating it yields CASSQTSSSYNEQFF.